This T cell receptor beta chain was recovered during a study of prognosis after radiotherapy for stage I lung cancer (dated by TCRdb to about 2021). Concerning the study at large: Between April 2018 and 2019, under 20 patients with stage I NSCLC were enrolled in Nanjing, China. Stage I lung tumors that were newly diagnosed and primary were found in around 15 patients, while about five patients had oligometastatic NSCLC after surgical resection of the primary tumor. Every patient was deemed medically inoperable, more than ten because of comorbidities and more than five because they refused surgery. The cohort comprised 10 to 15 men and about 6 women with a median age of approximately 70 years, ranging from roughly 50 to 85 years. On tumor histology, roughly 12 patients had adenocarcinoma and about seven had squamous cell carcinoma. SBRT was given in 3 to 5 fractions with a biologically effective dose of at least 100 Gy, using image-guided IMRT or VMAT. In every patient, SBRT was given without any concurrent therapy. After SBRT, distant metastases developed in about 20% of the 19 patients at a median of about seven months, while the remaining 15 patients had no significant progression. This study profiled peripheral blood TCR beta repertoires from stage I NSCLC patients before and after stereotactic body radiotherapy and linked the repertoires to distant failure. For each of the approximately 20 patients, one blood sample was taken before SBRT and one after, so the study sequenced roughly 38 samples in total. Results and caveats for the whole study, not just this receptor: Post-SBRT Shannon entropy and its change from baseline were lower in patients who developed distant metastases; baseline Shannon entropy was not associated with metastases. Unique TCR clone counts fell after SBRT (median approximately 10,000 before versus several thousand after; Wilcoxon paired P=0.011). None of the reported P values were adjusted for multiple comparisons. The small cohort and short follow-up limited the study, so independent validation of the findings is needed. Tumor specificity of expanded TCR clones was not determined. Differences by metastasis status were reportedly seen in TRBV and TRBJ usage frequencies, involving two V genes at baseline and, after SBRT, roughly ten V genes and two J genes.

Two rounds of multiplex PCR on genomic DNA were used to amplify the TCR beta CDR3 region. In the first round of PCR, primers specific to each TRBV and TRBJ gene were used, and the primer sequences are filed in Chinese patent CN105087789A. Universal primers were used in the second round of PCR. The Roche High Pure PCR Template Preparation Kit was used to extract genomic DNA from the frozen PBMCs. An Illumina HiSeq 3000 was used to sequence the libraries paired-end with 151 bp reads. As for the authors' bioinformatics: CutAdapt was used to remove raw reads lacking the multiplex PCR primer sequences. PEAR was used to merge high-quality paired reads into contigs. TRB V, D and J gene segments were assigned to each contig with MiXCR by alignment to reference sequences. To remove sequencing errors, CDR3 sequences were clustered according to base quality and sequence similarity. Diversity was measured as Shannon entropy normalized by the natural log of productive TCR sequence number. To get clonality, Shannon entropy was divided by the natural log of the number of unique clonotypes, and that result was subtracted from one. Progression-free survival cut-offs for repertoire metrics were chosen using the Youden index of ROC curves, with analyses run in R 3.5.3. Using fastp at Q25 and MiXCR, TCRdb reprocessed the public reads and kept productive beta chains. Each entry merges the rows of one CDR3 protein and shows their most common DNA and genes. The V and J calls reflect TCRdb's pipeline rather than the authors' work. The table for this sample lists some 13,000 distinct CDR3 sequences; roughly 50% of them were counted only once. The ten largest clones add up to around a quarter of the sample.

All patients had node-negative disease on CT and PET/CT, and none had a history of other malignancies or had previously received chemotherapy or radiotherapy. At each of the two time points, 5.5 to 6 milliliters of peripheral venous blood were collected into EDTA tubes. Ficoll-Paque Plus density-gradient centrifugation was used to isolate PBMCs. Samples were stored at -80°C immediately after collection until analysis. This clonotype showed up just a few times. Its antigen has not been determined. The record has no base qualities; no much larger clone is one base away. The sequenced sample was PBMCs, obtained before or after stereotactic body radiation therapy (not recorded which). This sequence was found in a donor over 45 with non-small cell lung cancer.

The nucleotide sequence is given as TGCAGTGCTCTGCGGTCTGGGGCCAACGTCCTGACTTTC. The translation is CSALRSGANVLTF. The chain couples TRBV20-1 to TRBJ2-6, with the identity of the D gene unclear. The germline V gene (reference sequence) sets CDR1 to DFQATT and CDR2 to SNEGSKA. Its CDR3 holds 13 amino acids, cysteine through phenylalanine. Of the read, only the CDR3 DNA is kept; its 39 bases are in frame from base 1. Deletion took 5 bases off V and 1 base off J, with a span of 6 bases between the germline ends.